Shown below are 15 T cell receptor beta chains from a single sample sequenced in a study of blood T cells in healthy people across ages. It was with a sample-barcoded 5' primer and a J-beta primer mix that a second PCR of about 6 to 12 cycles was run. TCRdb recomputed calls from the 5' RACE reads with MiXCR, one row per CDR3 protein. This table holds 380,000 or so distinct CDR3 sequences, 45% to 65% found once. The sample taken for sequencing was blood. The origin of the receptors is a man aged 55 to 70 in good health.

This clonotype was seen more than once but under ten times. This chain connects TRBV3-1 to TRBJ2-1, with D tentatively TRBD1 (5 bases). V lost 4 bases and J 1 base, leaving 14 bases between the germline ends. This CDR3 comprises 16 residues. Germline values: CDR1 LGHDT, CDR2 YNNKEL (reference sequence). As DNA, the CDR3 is TGTGCCAGCAGCCCCCCAAGGGGCGGATCCTACAATGAGCAGTTCTTC. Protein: CASSPPRGGSYNEQFF.

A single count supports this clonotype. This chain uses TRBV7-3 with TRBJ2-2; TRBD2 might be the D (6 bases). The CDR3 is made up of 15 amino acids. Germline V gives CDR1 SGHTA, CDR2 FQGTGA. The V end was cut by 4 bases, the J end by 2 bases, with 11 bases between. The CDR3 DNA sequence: TGTGCCAGCAGCTATAGCGGAGGAAACACCGGGGAGCTGTTTTTT. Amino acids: CASSYSGGNTGELFF.

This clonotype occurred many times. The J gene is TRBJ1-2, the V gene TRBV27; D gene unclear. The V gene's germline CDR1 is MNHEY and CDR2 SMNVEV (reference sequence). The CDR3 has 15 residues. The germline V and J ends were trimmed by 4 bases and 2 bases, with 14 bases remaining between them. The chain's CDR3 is CASSSLVGGNYGYTF. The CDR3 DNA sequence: TGTGCCAGCAGTTCCCTGGTTGGCGGCAACTATGGCTACACCTTC.

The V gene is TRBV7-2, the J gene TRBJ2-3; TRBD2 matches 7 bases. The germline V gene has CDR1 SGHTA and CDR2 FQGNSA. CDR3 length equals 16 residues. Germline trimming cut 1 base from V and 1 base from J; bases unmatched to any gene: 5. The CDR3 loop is CASSLGGGRGTDTQYF. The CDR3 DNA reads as TGTGCCAGCAGCTTAGGGGGGGGGAGGGGCACAGATACGCAGTATTTT.

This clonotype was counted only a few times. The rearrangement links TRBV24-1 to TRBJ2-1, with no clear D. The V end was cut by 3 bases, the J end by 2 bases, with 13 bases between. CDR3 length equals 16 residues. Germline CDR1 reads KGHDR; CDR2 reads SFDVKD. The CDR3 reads CATSDPSMGAYNEQFF. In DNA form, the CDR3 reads TGTGCCACCAGTGATCCCTCGATGGGCGCCTACAATGAGCAGTTCTTC.

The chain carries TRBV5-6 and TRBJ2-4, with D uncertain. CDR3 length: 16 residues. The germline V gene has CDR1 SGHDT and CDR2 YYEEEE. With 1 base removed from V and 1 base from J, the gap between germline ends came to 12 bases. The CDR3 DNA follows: TGTGCCAGCAGCTTGCCGGATGGCCGGGCCAAAAACATTCAGTACTTC. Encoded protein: CASSLPDGRAKNIQYF.

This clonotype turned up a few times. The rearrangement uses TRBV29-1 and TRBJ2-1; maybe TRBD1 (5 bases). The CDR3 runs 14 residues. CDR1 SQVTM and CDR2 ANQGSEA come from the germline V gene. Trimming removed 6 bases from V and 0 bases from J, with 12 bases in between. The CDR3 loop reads CSVLGASSYNEQFF. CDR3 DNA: TGCAGCGTCCTAGGGGCTAGCTCCTACAATGAGCAGTTCTTC.

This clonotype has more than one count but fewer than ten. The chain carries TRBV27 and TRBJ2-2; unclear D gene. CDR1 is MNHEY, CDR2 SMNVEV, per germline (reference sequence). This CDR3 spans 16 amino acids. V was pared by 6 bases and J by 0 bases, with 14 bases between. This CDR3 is CASSPAWSSNTGELFF. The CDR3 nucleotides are TGTGCCAGCAGCCCTGCGTGGAGTTCGAACACCGGGGAGCTGTTTTTT.

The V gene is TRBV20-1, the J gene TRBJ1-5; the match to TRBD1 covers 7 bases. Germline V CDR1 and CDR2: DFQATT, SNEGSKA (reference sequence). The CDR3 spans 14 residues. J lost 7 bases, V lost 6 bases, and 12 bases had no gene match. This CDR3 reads CSAQGQQGGQPQHF. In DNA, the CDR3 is TGCAGTGCACAGGGACAGCAAGGTGGGCAGCCCCAGCATTTT.

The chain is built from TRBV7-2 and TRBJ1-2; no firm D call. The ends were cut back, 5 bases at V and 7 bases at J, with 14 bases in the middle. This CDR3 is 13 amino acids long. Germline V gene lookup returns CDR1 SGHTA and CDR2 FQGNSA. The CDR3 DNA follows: TGTGCCAGCAGCCCACGGAGGGAGGGTGGCTACACCTTC. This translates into CASSPRREGGYTF.

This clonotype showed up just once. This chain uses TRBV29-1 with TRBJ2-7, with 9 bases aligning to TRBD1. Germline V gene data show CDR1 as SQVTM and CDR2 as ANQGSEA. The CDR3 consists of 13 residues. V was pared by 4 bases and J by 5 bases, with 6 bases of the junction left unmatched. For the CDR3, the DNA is TGCAGCGTTGCCGGACAGGGGATAAACGAGCAGTACTTC. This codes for CSVAGQGINEQYF.

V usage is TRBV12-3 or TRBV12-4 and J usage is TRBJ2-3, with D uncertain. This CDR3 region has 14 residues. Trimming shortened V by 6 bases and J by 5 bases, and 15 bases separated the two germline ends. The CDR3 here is CASSIPTSGDTQYF. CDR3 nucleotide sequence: TGTGCCAGCAGCATCCCTACTTCGGGAGATACGCAGTATTTT.

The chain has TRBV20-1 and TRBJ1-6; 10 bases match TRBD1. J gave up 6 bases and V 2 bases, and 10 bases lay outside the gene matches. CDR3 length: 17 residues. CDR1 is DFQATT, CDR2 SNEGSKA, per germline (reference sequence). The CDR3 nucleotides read TGCAGTGCTAGAAAAACCGGGACAGGGGTTGGTAATTCACCCCTCCACTTT. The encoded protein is CSARKTGTGVGNSPLHF.

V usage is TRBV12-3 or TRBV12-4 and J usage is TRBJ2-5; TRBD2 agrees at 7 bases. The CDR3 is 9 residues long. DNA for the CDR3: TGTTCCGGGGAGGGGACCCAGTACTTC. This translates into CSGEGTQYF.

The DNA for the CDR3 is TGTGCCAGCAGCCTCACCGGGACAGGGGGTAGCGAGCAGTACTTC. It translates to CASSLTGTGGSEQYF. The V call is TRBV4-2, the J call TRBJ2-7, with 11 bases identical to TRBD1. CDR1 is LGHNA and CDR2 is YNFKEQ in the germline V gene. The CDR3 totals 15 residues. V lost 4 bases and J lost 6; bases outside the gene matches: 8.